This entry concerns a single TCR beta chain. Its antigen is not known. This record comes from a study of cytomegalovirus exposure and HLA in healthy donors. PCR involved 60 Vbeta and 13 Jbeta primers. The table came from immunoSEQ multiplex PCR; TCRdb's copy has only in-frame clones and leaves some out. This table holds around 150,000 clones, 80% found once. The study, taken as a whole, reports: Later, TCR association rates were found to vary by HLA locus, highest for DRB1 and lowest for HLA-C. Sequencing had likely introduced a cluster of highly shared sequence variants as an artifact.

This CDR3 is built from 16 residues. Germline V gene sequence: CDR1 SGHRS, CDR2 YFSETQ. The V and J ends lost 0 bases and 2 bases, in that order; junction bases with no gene match: 8. This TCR derives from a man younger than 35 in good health and CMV-seropositive. The chain combines TRBV5-1 with TRBJ2-7; 7 bases agree with TRBD2. Source material: PBMCs. DNA for the CDR3: TGCGCCAGCAGCTTGGACACCGGGACTATTACCTACGAGCAGTACTTC. Translation gives CASSLDTGTITYEQYF.